Here is one TCR beta chain with its context. Its cognate antigen is unknown. This entry belongs to a study of shared clonotypes between healthy human individuals. Overall study: Ranging from 18 to 49 in age, donors were a couple of women and a few men. Overall study results and limits: Some clonotypes were shared by all four sorted-subset donors, while others were not shared. The non-shared ones had lower generation probabilities than the shared ones.

This CDR3 is built from 13 residues. Each PCR replicate from the sorted subsets contained 200 to 250 ng DNA, which is about 31,000 T cell genomes. Method: immunoSEQ multiplex PCR; TCRdb's copy keeps in-frame clones and lacks some. The data hold millions of clones, with roughly 94% observed a single time. This chain links TRBV21-1 with TRBJ1-5; the D call of TRBD1 is as the table states it, not checked on the DNA. TRBV21-1 counts as a pseudogene. The sequencing sample was made of naive CD4+ T cells sorted from blood. The subset denotes: CD45RA+ positively selected. The receptor was derived from a man aged 18 to 30 in good health. CDR3 protein: CASSVRGNQPQHF. In nucleotides, the CDR3 is TGTGCCAGTTCCGTCAGGGGCAATCAGCCCCAGCATTTT.